Reported below is one T cell receptor beta chain. Its antigen remains unidentified. V lost 4 bases and J 7 bases, leaving 10 bases between the germline ends. The CDR3 sequence is 12 residues long. Looked up from germline, CDR1 is LNHDA and CDR2 is SQIVND (reference sequence). This entry is derived from a study of cytomegalovirus exposure and HLA in healthy donors. On the study more broadly: HLA-typed donors were the source of some 80 million unique TCRs, which an early data release held.

This cohort consisted of healthy bone marrow donors. The PCR was carried out with 60 Vbeta primers and 13 Jbeta primers. The table came from immunoSEQ multiplex PCR; TCRdb's copy has only in-frame clones and leaves some out. The table has 95,000 to 150,000 clones, about 75% seen once. Points from the study as a whole: Associated with cytomegalovirus, according to the listing, were 150 to 200 TCR beta chains.

The material sequenced was PBMCs. The clonotype was recovered from a man aged 55 to 70 in good health and CMV-seropositive. The chain joins TRBV19 to TRBJ1-2, with D possibly being TRBD1 (6 bases). CDR3 in DNA: TGTGCCAGTAGTAACCAGGGGTTTGGCTACACCTTC. The encoded protein is CASSNQGFGYTF.